This entry concerns a single T cell receptor (beta chain). The source of the sample is a study of technical replicates of blood from a few donors. Measured with immunoSEQ multiplex PCR; TCRdb has only the in-frame clones, and not every one. This sample carries more than 65,000 clones, 90% to 95% of them seen once, and the ten largest clones take 0.25%. Between the trimmed V and J ends, which lost 3 bases and 4 bases, there was a span of 13 bases. Germline lookup yields CDR1 LNHDA and CDR2 SQIVND (reference sequence). The CDR3 is 15 residues long. The sequence came from a human donor in good health. The sequenced material came from T cells isolated from PBMCs. V and J are TRBV19 and TRBJ1-3; maybe TRBD1 (5 bases). CDR3 coding DNA: TGTGCCAGTAGTATTTCAGGGTCGGGCGGAAACACCATATATTTT. Translation: CASSISGSGGNTIYF.